Below, one T cell receptor beta chain is given with its context. This sample was taken from a study of blood T cell repertoires in COVID-19. Study-wide context: Acute-phase and convalescent COVID-19 samples originated in the United States, Italy and Spain. Sources were T cells, B-cell-depleted T cells, or PBMCs; the material itself was cDNA or gDNA.

From germline, CDR1 is GTSNPN and CDR2 SVGIG (reference sequence). The CDR3 has 13 residues. The V end was cut by 1 base, the J end by 11 bases, with 12 bases between. In the authors' methods: Amplification of reference gene primers was used by the study to estimate nucleated cell counts. This table comes from immunoSEQ multiplex PCR, and its TCRdb copy is limited to in-frame clones, with some not included. V and J calls and clone size are given by that table; D and trimming were obtained from the DNA. The table has fewer than 20,000 clones, about 80% seen once. This chain connects TRBV30 to TRBJ1-6; D call uncertain. The source material was peripheral blood. The clonotype originates from a man between 65 and 85 years old with active or convalescent COVID-19. DNA for the CDR3: TGTGCCTGGAGTGGGGAGATTCAGACACCCCTCCACTTT. This gives the protein CAWSGEIQTPLHF.